These T cell receptor beta chains were read from a single sample in a study of T cell repertoires in cytomegalovirus infection. No antigen has been assigned to these receptors. TCRdb fed the reads into MiXCR, producing one record per CDR3 protein. The data contain roughly 180,000 distinct CDR3 sequences, roughly 22% of them singletons. The specimen comprised CD8+ T cells from cultured PBMCs, sampled from culture after CMV antigen stimulation. Source of these receptors: a human donor in good health (CMV status not recorded). Some clones in this sample may be carry-over from other donors' samples. The CDR3 runs from the conserved cysteine through the conserved F or W. A D gene is named only where the DNA matches it firmly. Some rows mark clone size as missing; the rest say once, few, many or name a class of expanded clone.

d_gene	j_gene	abundance	v_gene	CDR3aa	CDR3nt
TRBD1	TRBJ1-2	few	TRBV5-5	CASRGTGGDYGYTF	TGTGCCAGCAGGGGGACAGGGGGCGACTATGGCTACACCTTC
TRBD1	TRBJ2-7	once	TRBV19	CASSAGTGSYEQYF	TGTGCCAGTAGTGCTGGGACAGGTTCCTACGAGCAGTACTTC
-	TRBJ2-3	-	TRBV6-6	CASTTRNLDTQYF	TGTGCCAGCACGACTCGGAACCTGGATACGCAGTATTTT
-	TRBJ1-5	few	TRBV7-9	CASSSTTDGNQPQHF	TGTGCCAGCAGCTCTACGACAGACGGCAATCAGCCCCAGCATTTT
-	TRBJ1-3	few	TRBV28	CASSRPYQGNTIYF	TGTGCCAGCAGCCGTCCCTACCAGGGAAACACCATATATTTT
-	TRBJ1-2	many	TRBV12-3/TRBV12-4	CASSPDLSYGYTF	TGTGCCAGCAGCCCAGACCTTAGCTATGGCTACACCTTC
TRBD1	TRBJ2-7	once	TRBV6-2/TRBV6-3	CASRPDRERSEQYF	TGTGCCAGCAGGCCCGACAGGGAAAGAAGCGAGCAGTACTTC
TRBD1	TRBJ1-6	few	TRBV27	CASSPLRTGGDSPLHF	TGTGCCAGCAGTCCCCTCAGGACAGGGGGAGATTCACCCCTCCACTTT
-	TRBJ1-1	-	TRBV7-9	CASRLQENTEAFF	TGTGCCAGCAGACTACAGGAGAACACTGAAGCTTTCTTT
-	TRBJ1-2	-	TRBV29-1	CSVEDGRVYGYTF	TGCAGCGTTGAAGATGGCAGGGTCTATGGCTACACCTTC
-	TRBJ1-6	-	TRBV7-2	CASSAVLGFGNSPLHF	TGTGCCAGCAGCGCGGTTTTAGGGTTTGGTAATTCACCCCTCCACTTT
TRBD2	TRBJ2-1	few	TRBV7-2	CASSLDWGGSSYNEQFF	TGTGCCAGCAGCTTGGACTGGGGGGGGAGCTCCTACAATGAGCAGTTCTTC
TRBD1	TRBJ2-1	-	TRBV24-1	CATSDRTGSYNEQFF	TGTGCCACCAGTGATCGGACAGGGTCCTACAATGAGCAGTTCTTC
-	TRBJ2-6	-	TRBV3-1	CASSQGVGSGANVLTF	TGTGCCAGCAGCCAGGGGGTCGGCTCTGGGGCCAACGTCCTGACTTTC
-	TRBJ2-7	-	TRBV30	CAWGPWLTYEQYF	TGTGCCTGGGGACCGTGGCTCACCTACGAGCAGTACTTC
TRBD1	TRBJ1-5	few	TRBV6-1	CASSLRPGTVFNQPQHF	TGTGCCAGCAGCCTCCGTCCCGGGACAGTATTCAATCAGCCCCAGCATTTT
-	TRBJ2-7	-	TRBV27	CASSPGQLSYEQYF	TGTGCCAGCAGTCCCGGACAGCTCTCCTACGAGCAGTACTTC
-	TRBJ2-4	many	TRBV7-9	CASSSPAAAIAKNIQYF	TGTGCCAGCAGCTCCCCCGCGGCAGCGATAGCCAAAAACATTCAGTACTTC
-	TRBJ1-1	-	TRBV6-1	CASNWGRGNTEAFF	TGTGCCAGTAATTGGGGCCGGGGGAACACTGAAGCTTTCTTT
-	TRBJ2-7	-	TRBV12-3/TRBV12-4	CASCRAYEQYF	TGTGCCAGCTGTAGGGCCTACGAGCAGTACTTC
TRBD2	TRBJ2-3	few	TRBV4-3	CASSQDRQLAGSFTSTDTQYF	TGCGCCAGCAGCCAAGATCGTCAGCTAGCGGGGTCGTTCACTAGCACAGATACGCAGTATTTT
TRBD2	TRBJ2-7	-	TRBV6-5	CARSYGLAATYEQYF	TGTGCCCGCAGCTATGGACTAGCCGCAACCTACGAGCAGTACTTC
TRBD1	TRBJ1-4	few	TRBV6-6	CASRGPGQERPNEKLFF	TGTGCCAGCAGGGGACCGGGACAGGAAAGACCTAATGAAAAACTGTTTTTT
-	TRBJ2-3	-	TRBV7-2	CASSAFEGNPLSDTQYF	TGTGCCAGCAGCGCCTTCGAGGGGAACCCATTGTCCGATACGCAGTATTTT
TRBD1	TRBJ1-3	few	TRBV7-9	CASSLRAQGDTIYF	TGTGCCAGCAGCCTCCGGGCCCAGGGGGACACCATATATTTT
TRBD2	TRBJ2-1	few	TRBV6-5	CASSSDSGGANEQFF	TGTGCCAGCAGTTCTGACAGCGGGGGGGCAAATGAGCAGTTCTTC
-	TRBJ1-1	-	TRBV12-3/TRBV12-4	CASSFMGGPAFF	TGTGCCAGCAGTTTTATGGGGGGCCCAGCTTTCTTT
-	TRBJ2-2	-	TRBV27	CASSPIQGKDTGELFF	TGTGCCAGCAGTCCTATACAGGGTAAAGACACCGGGGAGCTGTTTTTT
-	TRBJ2-2	-	TRBV6-1	CASSADRLNTGELFF	TGTGCCAGCAGTGCCGACAGGTTGAACACCGGGGAGCTGTTTTTT
TRBD1	TRBJ2-5	few	TRBV27	CASSPGTGVVKETQYF	TGTGCCAGCAGTCCCGGGACAGGGGTTGTGAAAGAGACCCAGTACTTC
-	TRBJ2-2	few	TRBV7-9	CASRLGNTGELFF	TGTGCCAGCAGGCTAGGGAACACCGGTGAGCTGTTTTTT
-	TRBJ2-1	-	TRBV11-2	CASTPGYGNFEQFF	TGTGCCAGCACCCCCGGATATGGGAACTTTGAGCAGTTCTTC
-	TRBJ1-5	few	TRBV6-5	CASSQSAGQPQHF	TGTGCCAGCAGCCAGAGTGCCGGTCAGCCCCAGCATTTT
TRBD2	TRBJ2-3	few	TRBV7-9	CASSSTSGHTDTQYF	TGTGCCAGCAGCTCGACTAGCGGCCACACAGATACGCAGTATTTT
TRBD1	TRBJ1-4	-	TRBV7-8	CASSPRTGSFEEKLFF	TGTGCCAGCAGTCCCCGGACAGGGAGTTTCGAAGAAAAACTGTTTTTT
-	TRBJ1-3	-	TRBV6-5	CASRPKGYGNTIYF	TGTGCCAGCAGACCCAAGGGGTACGGAAACACCATATATTTT
-	TRBJ2-7	few	TRBV6-6	CASSSADLYEQYF	TGTGCCAGCAGTTCTGCGGACCTCTACGAGCAGTACTTC
-	TRBJ1-1	-	TRBV7-9	CASSPTRWRYTEAFF	TGTGCCAGCAGCCCCACACGATGGAGGTACACTGAAGCTTTCTTT
-	TRBJ2-1	-	TRBV7-2	CASSLRAYNEQFF	TGTGCCAGCAGCTTGAGGGCCTACAATGAGCAGTTCTTC
TRBD1	TRBJ2-2	few	TRBV6-1	CAVRGGTSTLNTGELFF	TGTGCCGTACGAGGGGGCACTTCGACACTTAACACCGGGGAGCTGTTTTTT
-	TRBJ2-4	few	TRBV7-2	CASSSKTGQAKNIQYF	TGTGCCAGCAGCTCTAAGACAGGACAAGCCAAAAACATTCAGTACTTC
-	TRBJ2-7	-	TRBV11-2	CASSFGPAYEQYF	TGTGCCAGCAGCTTTGGCCCAGCCTACGAGCAGTACTTC
TRBD2	TRBJ2-5	once	TRBV6-2/TRBV6-3	CASSLPGLAKETQYF	TGTGCCAGCAGCCTTCCTGGACTAGCGAAAGAGACCCAGTACTTC
TRBD1	TRBJ2-7	few	TRBV6-5	CASSYSKSTGGGYEQYF	TGTGCCAGCAGTTACTCGAAGAGTACAGGGGGCGGTTACGAGCAGTACTTC
-	TRBJ1-5	-	TRBV7-9	CASTVPVDSGGNQPQHF	TGTGCCAGCACCGTTCCAGTGGACAGTGGAGGCAATCAGCCCCAGCATTTT
TRBD1	TRBJ1-1	few	TRBV12-3/TRBV12-4	CASSLSPPDRDGRLLNTEAFF	TGTGCCAGCAGTTTATCCCCCCCCGACAGGGATGGGAGGCTGTTGAACACTGAAGCTTTCTTT
-	TRBJ1-2	-	TRBV7-2	CASSRLGVASRDYGYTF	TGTGCCAGCAGCCGCCTCGGGGTCGCCTCCCGGGACTATGGCTACACCTTC
-	TRBJ1-4	few	TRBV4-3	CASSQEIRVALSEKLFF	TGCGCCAGCAGCCAAGAGATACGGGTGGCACTCAGCGAAAAACTGTTTTTT
-	TRBJ1-6	-	TRBV7-9	CASSLLGLSSYNSPLHF	TGTGCCAGCAGCTTACTAGGACTGAGCTCCTATAATTCACCCCTCCACTTT
-	TRBJ1-1	-	TRBV15	CATSRDRPNTEAFF	TGTGCCACCAGCAGAGATCGCCCGAACACTGAAGCTTTCTTT
TRBD2	TRBJ2-1	few	TRBV4-1	CASTSGAYNEQFF	TGCGCCAGCACTAGCGGGGCCTACAATGAGCAGTTCTTC
-	TRBJ2-7	few	TRBV7-2	CASSLIGGQIYEQYF	TGTGCCAGCAGCTTAATAGGGGGACAAATCTACGAGCAGTACTTC
-	TRBJ1-5	-	TRBV12-3/TRBV12-4	CASSRDQLSYSNQPQHF	TGTGCCAGCAGTAGGGACCAGTTATCTTATAGCAATCAGCCCCAGCATTTT
TRBD2	TRBJ2-1	few	TRBV4-1	CASSQDALAGGSYNEQFF	TGCGCCAGCAGCCAAGATGCCCTAGCGGGGGGGTCCTACAATGAGCAGTTCTTC
-	TRBJ2-2	few	TRBV7-2	CASSLVIGSGELFF	TGTGCCAGCAGCTTAGTCATAGGGTCCGGGGAGCTGTTTTTT
-	TRBJ1-2	few	TRBV14	CASSLTTANYGYTF	TGTGCCAGCAGCCTAACGACAGCTAACTATGGCTACACCTTC